This paragraph reports one TCR beta chain. Its antigen is currently unknown. The source of the sample is a study of cytomegalovirus exposure and HLA in healthy donors. Study-wide points: Analyzed later, association rates of TCRs varied across HLA loci, with DRB1 most and HLA-C fewest. TCR beta sequences numbering fewer than 20,000 were associated with HLA alleles at 0.05 false discovery rate in a later analysis.

The V gene's germline CDR1 is SGHTA and CDR2 FQGTGA. The CDR3 spans 16 residues. Trimming removed 2 bases from V and 8 bases from J; junction bases left unmatched: 7. Use of 60 Vbeta and 13 Jbeta primers characterized the PCR. As handled by the study authors: Unique TCR beta chains numbered about 79 million in a later analysis, with 10 million to 14 million shared. The method was immunoSEQ multiplex PCR; TCRdb's version includes in-frame clones alone and lacks a portion of them. The V and J calls and the clone size are those of that table, but D and trimming were determined from the DNA. The profile shows 100,000 or so clones, approximately 56% of them singletons.

Specimen: PBMCs. The receptor was isolated from a woman aged 30 to 39 in good health and CMV-seropositive. The genes are TRBV7-3 and TRBJ2-1, with TRBD2 identical over 12 bases. DNA for the CDR3: TGTGCCAGCAGCTTATACGGACTAGCGGGGACCGATGAGCAGTTCTTC. Protein product: CASSLYGLAGTDEQFF.